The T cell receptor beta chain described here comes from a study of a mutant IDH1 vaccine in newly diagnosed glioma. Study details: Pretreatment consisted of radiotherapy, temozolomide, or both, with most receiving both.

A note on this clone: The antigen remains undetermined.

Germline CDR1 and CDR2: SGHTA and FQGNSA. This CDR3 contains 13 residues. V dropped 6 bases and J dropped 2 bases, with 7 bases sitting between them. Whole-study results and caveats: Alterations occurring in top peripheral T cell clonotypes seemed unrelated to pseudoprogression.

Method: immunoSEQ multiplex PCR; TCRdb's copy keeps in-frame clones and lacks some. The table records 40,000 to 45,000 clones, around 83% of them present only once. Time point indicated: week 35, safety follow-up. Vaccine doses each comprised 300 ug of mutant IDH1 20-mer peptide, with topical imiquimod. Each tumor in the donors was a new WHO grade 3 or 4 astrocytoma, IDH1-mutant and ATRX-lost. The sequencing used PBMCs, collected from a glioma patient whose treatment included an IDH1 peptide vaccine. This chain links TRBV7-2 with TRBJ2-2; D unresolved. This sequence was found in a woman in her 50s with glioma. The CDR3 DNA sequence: TGTGCCAGCAGAACGACTAACACCGGGGAGCTGTTTTTT. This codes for CASRTTNTGELFF.